This T cell receptor beta chain derives from a study of T-cell reconstitution after alpha-beta-depleted transplantation in children. Study-level results: Expanded clones from the graft, numbering several hundred, reportedly supplied alpha-beta T cells about two months after transplant. T-cell counts and diversity at one year following transplant were attributed mainly to newly produced T cells. Surviving recipient T cells and thymic progenitors produced the high day-60 TCRbeta diversity seen in some patients.

A remark on this clonotype: The antigen remains unidentified.

V was clipped by 5 bases and J by 3 bases, with 14 bases between them. From germline, CDR1 is SGHRS and CDR2 YFSETQ. The CDR3 runs 14 residues. During its preparation, the TCRbeta library received unique molecular identifiers. TCRdb fed the PCR reads into MiXCR, producing one record per CDR3 protein. The sample records about 580,000 distinct CDR3 sequences, approximately 22% being singletons. This specimen was PBMCs, mostly from graft donor cells, taken 360 days after TCRalphabeta/CD19-depleted stem cell transplant. The source is a boy in the first two years of life who had a stem cell transplant for acute myeloid leukemia, so the T cells may come from the graft donor. The chain carries TRBV5-1 and TRBJ1-1; D unclear. The CDR3 spells CASRMEGVDTEAFF. CDR3 bases: TGCGCCAGCAGAATGGAGGGTGTTGACACTGAAGCTTTCTTT.